This TCR beta chain was retrieved from a study of cytomegalovirus exposure and HLA in healthy donors. Study context: The platform used for the 120 validation repertoires matched that of the approximately 670 first-cohort repertoires, a later analysis reported.

Profiled with immunoSEQ multiplex PCR; TCRdb holds only in-frame clones, not every one. The sample contains some 130,000 clones, approximately 87% of which appear only once. Findings and caveats of the study: There were a few CMV-associated chains whose specificity for CMV antigens was confirmed in vitro.

In regard to this clone: Antigen unknown.

Germline V gene lookup returns CDR1 MNHNS and CDR2 SASEGT. The CDR3 consists of 14 residues. J gave up 5 bases and V 3 bases, and 4 bases lay outside the gene matches. The rearrangement links TRBV6-1 to TRBJ1-2; 9 bases match TRBD1. The sample taken for sequencing was PBMCs. The clonotype was recovered from a man aged 18 to 30 in good health and CMV-seronegative. The CDR3 region has the DNA TGTGCCAGCAGTGATTGGACAGGGGTTTATGGCTACACCTTC. Protein product: CASSDWTGVYGYTF.